The present T cell receptor (beta chain) was sequenced within a study of cytomegalovirus exposure and HLA in healthy donors. Findings of the study overall: Productive status was seen about 87% or about 30% of the time for most TCR beta V segments in an earlier analysis. The only immune exposure information that was available was CMV serostatus. Researchers reportedly found TCR beta sequences accurately predicted most subjects' HLA-A and HLA-B alleles. The study dropped some indistinguishable V segments, TRBV6-2 and TRBV6-3 among them.

As to this clone: As yet, its antigen is unknown.

The CDR3 sequence is 13 residues long. CDR1 is MDHEN, CDR2 SYDVKM, per germline. The ends lost 3 bases at V and 15 bases at J; junction bases unmatched: 6. The primer mix had 60 Vbeta and 13 Jbeta primers. Profiled with immunoSEQ multiplex PCR; TCRdb holds only in-frame clones, not every one. In the table there are about 120,000 clones, 78% of which are singletons. The chain carries TRBV28 and TRBJ2-1; 12 bases map to TRBD2. The sequence was collected from a woman in her 30s in good health and CMV-seronegative. Sequenced material: PBMCs. The CDR3 sequence is CASSLGLAGRRFF. CDR3 nucleotides: TGTGCCAGCAGTTTGGGACTAGCGGGTCGACGGTTCTTC.